This entry is about one TCR beta chain. The antigen is unknown. This entry comes from a study of cytomegalovirus exposure and HLA in healthy donors. Germline CDR1 reads SGHRS; CDR2 reads YFSETQ. Between the trimmed V and J ends, which lost 1 base and 7 bases, there was a span of 6 bases. The CDR3 is 12 residues long. General study findings and limits: The authors listed some 150 TCR beta chains as cytomegalovirus-associated.

PCR amplification relied on 60 Vbeta primers (plus 13 Jbeta primers). Repertoires were generated with immunoSEQ multiplex PCR, while TCRdb's copy carries only in-frame clones and drops some. The sample table includes roughly 79,000 clones. This TCR was sampled from a man younger than 40 in good health and CMV-seronegative. Sequencing used PBMCs. The V and J genes are TRBV5-1 and TRBJ2-1, with D unclear. The CDR3 bases are TGCGCCAGCAGCTTGTTAATGAATGAGCAGTTCTTC. Encoded protein: CASSLLMNEQFF.